Listed below are T cell receptor beta chains from one sample, sequenced in a study of blood T cell repertoires in COVID-19. The assay was immunoSEQ multiplex PCR, and TCRdb's table has in-frame clones only and misses some. The sample yields fewer than 350,000 clones, approximately 80% seen once. The sequencing input was peripheral blood. These receptors all come from a woman in her forties or fifties with active or convalescent COVID-19. The CDR3 runs from the conserved cysteine through the conserved F or W.

j_gene: TRBJ2-2; v_gene: TRBV10-3; CDR3aa: CAISETDTREAGAGELFF
j_gene: TRBJ2-2; v_gene: TRBV7-9; CDR3aa: CASSLVWTGDTGELFF
j_gene: TRBJ2-1; v_gene: TRBV11-3; CDR3aa: CASSLGTGVSYNEQFF
j_gene: TRBJ2-7; v_gene: TRBV5-6; CDR3aa: CASSLWGAGLSYEQYF
j_gene: TRBJ2-1; v_gene: TRBV3-1/TRBV3-2; CDR3aa: CASSQDVLRGLGNEQFF
j_gene: TRBJ1-2; v_gene: TRBV7-9; CDR3aa: CASSTRDRVGYGYTF
j_gene: TRBJ1-1; v_gene: TRBV24-1; CDR3aa: CATSQGAGEAFF
j_gene: TRBJ1-1; v_gene: TRBV25-1; CDR3aa: CASSAYETGGLHTEAFF
j_gene: TRBJ2-1; v_gene: TRBV18; CDR3aa: CASSPGASGIRFF
j_gene: TRBJ2-7; v_gene: TRBV10-3; CDR3aa: CAISAGQGIYEQYF
j_gene: TRBJ2-7; v_gene: TRBV28; CDR3aa: CASSLKLAGEYEQYF
j_gene: TRBJ2-1; v_gene: TRBV7-9; CDR3aa: CASSYRGVAGIYNEQFF
j_gene: TRBJ2-1; v_gene: TRBV14; CDR3aa: CASTQGAVYNEQFF
j_gene: TRBJ1-2; v_gene: TRBV18; CDR3aa: CASSADREHGYTF
j_gene: TRBJ2-7; v_gene: TRBV4-1; CDR3aa: CASSQNRDSYEQYF
j_gene: TRBJ2-5; v_gene: TRBV7-9; CDR3aa: CASSGTTGPQETQYF
j_gene: TRBJ2-5; v_gene: TRBV3-1/TRBV3-2; CDR3aa: CASSPTTRVYQETQYF
j_gene: TRBJ1-2; v_gene: TRBV28; CDR3aa: CASSFQGTNYGYTF
j_gene: TRBJ1-1; v_gene: TRBV7-9; CDR3aa: CASSLEQGWTEAFF
j_gene: TRBJ1-1; v_gene: TRBV2; CDR3aa: CASRGGEAEAFF
j_gene: TRBJ1-5; v_gene: TRBV15; CDR3aa: CATSGHPSNQPQHF
j_gene: TRBJ1-1; v_gene: TRBV28; CDR3aa: CASRRDHVGTEAFF
j_gene: TRBJ2-3; v_gene: TRBV12-5; CDR3aa: CASALRFWGLPTTDTQYF
j_gene: TRBJ2-2; v_gene: TRBV6-5; CDR3aa: CASSQASGPRRELFF
j_gene: TRBJ2-7; v_gene: TRBV14; CDR3aa: CASSPLGGRDEQYF
j_gene: TRBJ2-2; v_gene: TRBV5-4; CDR3aa: CASSSTRFSGANTGELFF
j_gene: TRBJ1-1; v_gene: TRBV18; CDR3aa: CASSPTEMNTEAFF
j_gene: TRBJ2-6; v_gene: TRBV3-1/TRBV3-2; CDR3aa: CASSQVGFGGVGSGANVLTF
j_gene: TRBJ1-5; v_gene: TRBV28; CDR3aa: CASSYNAQQGLSNQPQHF
j_gene: TRBJ2-7; v_gene: TRBV2; CDR3aa: CASNQVAGGYEQYF
j_gene: TRBJ2-1; v_gene: TRBV7-3; CDR3aa: CASSLAGEYNEQFF
j_gene: TRBJ2-7; v_gene: TRBV14; CDR3aa: CASSQDSVSYEQYF
j_gene: TRBJ2-7; v_gene: TRBV19; CDR3aa: CASRIQGSGSYEQYF
j_gene: TRBJ1-1; v_gene: TRBV6-1; CDR3aa: CASSEPGFGTEAFF
j_gene: TRBJ2-7; v_gene: TRBV7-9; CDR3aa: CASSLGPGDYEQYF
j_gene: TRBJ2-7; v_gene: TRBV28; CDR3aa: CASSTPTGGKYF
j_gene: TRBJ1-3; v_gene: TRBV5-6; CDR3aa: CASSRRVGGNTIYF
j_gene: TRBJ1-5; v_gene: TRBV7-2; CDR3aa: CASSAAGGLNQPQHF
j_gene: TRBJ2-5; v_gene: TRBV2; CDR3aa: CASRQRTGVVETQYF
j_gene: TRBJ1-3; v_gene: TRBV23-1; CDR3aa: CASSETGVGNTIYF
j_gene: TRBJ2-1; v_gene: TRBV4-2; CDR3aa: CASSQTQGVYNEQFF
j_gene: TRBJ2-5; v_gene: TRBV11-2; CDR3aa: CASRGDRGRGETQYF
j_gene: TRBJ2-1; v_gene: TRBV9; CDR3aa: CASSVGSSGRVSNEQFF
j_gene: TRBJ1-6; v_gene: TRBV30; CDR3aa: CAWRGAGSSPLHF
j_gene: TRBJ2-1; v_gene: TRBV19; CDR3aa: CASPDGMVVEQFF
j_gene: TRBJ2-1; v_gene: TRBV12-3/TRBV12-4; CDR3aa: CASSLMVSNEQFF
j_gene: TRBJ2-2; v_gene: TRBV4-2; CDR3aa: CASSRGTVEGFGAGELFF
j_gene: TRBJ2-1; v_gene: TRBV5-1; CDR3aa: CASSLGTSGSRRYNEQFF
j_gene: TRBJ1-4; v_gene: TRBV15; CDR3aa: CATSRDRGKGEKLFF
j_gene: TRBJ2-7; v_gene: TRBV6-5; CDR3aa: CASSYAWTGVYEQYF
j_gene: TRBJ2-1; v_gene: TRBV19; CDR3aa: CASSIIKLAGNNEQFF
j_gene: TRBJ2-7; v_gene: TRBV7-9; CDR3aa: CASSSVLSSYEQYF
j_gene: TRBJ2-7; v_gene: TRBV9; CDR3aa: CASSVEAHSYEQYF
j_gene: TRBJ2-7; v_gene: TRBV12-5; CDR3aa: CASGQPGQGFDEQYF
j_gene: TRBJ2-7; v_gene: TRBV18; CDR3aa: CASSPGPYEQYF
j_gene: TRBJ1-6; v_gene: TRBV9; CDR3aa: CASSPHRENSPLHF
j_gene: TRBJ2-1; v_gene: TRBV3-1/TRBV3-2; CDR3aa: CASSQALAGEQFF
j_gene: TRBJ1-2; v_gene: TRBV9; CDR3aa: CASSVAIGVGGYTF
j_gene: TRBJ1-6; v_gene: TRBV19; CDR3aa: CASRGSSYNSPLHF